This T cell receptor beta chain was sequenced for a study of blood T cell repertoires in COVID-19. The wider study: Some COVID-19 samples were acute and others convalescent; all came from the United States, Italy and Spain. In each case, the material was cDNA or gDNA derived from T cells, B-cell-depleted T cells, or PBMCs.

Participant-given clinical history determined each cohort assignment. This CDR3 spans 16 amino acids. Germline CDR1 SGHNT, CDR2 YYREEE (reference sequence). Trimming removed 0 bases at V and 3 bases at J, with 16 bases between. Authors' methods: Amplification with reference gene primers provided the estimates of nucleated cell counts. Clones were sequenced by immunoSEQ multiplex PCR, and TCRdb holds only the in-frame ones, with some missing. For V, J and clone size, that table is used; D and trimming come from the DNA. The sample gives under 300,000 clones, 85% to 90% of which show up once; 2% to 3% is in the top ten.

The sequence came from a woman under 30 who had recovered from COVID-19. The sequenced sample was PBMCs or T cells enriched from blood (not recorded which). The rearrangement joins TRBV5-4 to TRBJ2-7; no reliable D call. This chain's CDR3 is CASSLVQNGYYYEQYF. In DNA, the CDR3 is TGTGCCAGCAGCTTGGTCCAAAACGGGTACTACTACGAGCAGTACTTC. Looking up the rest from reference TRBV5-4 and TRBJ2-7 gives the full variable domain: ETGVTQSPTHLIKTRGQQVTLRCSSQSGHNTVSWYQQALGQGPQFIFQYYREEENGRGNFPPRFSGLQFPNYSSELNVNALELDDSALYLCASSLVQNGYYYEQYFGPGTRLTVT.